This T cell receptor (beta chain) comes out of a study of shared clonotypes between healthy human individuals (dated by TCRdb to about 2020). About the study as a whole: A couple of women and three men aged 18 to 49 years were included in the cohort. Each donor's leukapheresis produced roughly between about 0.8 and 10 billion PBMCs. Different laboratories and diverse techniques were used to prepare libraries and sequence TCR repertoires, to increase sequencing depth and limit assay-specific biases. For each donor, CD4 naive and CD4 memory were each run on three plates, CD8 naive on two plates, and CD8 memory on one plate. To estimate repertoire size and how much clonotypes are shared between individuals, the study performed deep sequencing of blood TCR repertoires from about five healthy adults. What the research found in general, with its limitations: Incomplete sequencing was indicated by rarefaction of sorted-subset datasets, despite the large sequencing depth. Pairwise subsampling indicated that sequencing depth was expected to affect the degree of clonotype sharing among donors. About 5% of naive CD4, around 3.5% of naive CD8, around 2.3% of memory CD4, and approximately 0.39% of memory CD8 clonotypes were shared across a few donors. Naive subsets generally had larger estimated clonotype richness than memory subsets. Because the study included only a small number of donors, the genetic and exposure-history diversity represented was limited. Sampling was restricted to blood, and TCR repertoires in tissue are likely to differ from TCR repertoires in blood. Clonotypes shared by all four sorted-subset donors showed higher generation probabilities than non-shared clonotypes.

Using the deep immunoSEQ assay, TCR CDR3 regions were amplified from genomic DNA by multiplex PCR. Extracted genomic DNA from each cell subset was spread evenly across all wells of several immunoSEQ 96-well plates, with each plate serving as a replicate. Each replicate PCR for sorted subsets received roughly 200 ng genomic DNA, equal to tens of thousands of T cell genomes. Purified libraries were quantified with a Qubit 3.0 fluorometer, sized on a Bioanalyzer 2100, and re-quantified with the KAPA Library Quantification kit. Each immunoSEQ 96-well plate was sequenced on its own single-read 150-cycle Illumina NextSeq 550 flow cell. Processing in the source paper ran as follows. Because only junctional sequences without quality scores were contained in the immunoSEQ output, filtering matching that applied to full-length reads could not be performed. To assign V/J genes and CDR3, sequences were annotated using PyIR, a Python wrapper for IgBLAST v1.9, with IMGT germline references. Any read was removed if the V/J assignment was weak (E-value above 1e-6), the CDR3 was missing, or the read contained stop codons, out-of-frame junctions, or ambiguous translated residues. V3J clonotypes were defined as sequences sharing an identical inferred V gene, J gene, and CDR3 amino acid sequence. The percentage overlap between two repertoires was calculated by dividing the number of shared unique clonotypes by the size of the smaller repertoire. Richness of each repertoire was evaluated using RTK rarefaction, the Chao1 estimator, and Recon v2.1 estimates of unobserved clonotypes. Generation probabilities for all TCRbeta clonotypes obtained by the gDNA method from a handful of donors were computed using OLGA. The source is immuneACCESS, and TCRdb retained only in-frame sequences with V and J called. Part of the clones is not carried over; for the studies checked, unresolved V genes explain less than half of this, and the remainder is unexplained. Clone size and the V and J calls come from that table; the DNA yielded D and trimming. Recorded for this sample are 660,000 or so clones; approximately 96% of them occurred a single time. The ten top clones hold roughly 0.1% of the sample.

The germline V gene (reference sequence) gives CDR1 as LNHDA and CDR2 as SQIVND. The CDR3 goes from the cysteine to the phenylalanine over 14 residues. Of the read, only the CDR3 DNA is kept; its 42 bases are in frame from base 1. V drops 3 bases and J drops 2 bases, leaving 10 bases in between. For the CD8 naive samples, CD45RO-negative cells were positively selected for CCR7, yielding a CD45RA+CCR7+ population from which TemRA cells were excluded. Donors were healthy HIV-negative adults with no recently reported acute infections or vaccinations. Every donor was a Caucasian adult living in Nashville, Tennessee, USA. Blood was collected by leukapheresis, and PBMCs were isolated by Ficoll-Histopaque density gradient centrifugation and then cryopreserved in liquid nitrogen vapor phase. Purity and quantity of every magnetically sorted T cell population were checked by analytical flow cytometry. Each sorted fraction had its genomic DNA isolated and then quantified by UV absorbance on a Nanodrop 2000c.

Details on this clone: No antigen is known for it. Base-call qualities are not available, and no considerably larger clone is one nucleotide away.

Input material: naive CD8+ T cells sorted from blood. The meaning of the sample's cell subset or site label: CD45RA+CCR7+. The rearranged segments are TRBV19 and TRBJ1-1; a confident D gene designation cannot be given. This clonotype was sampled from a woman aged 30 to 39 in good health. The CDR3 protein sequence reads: CASSISESNTEAFF. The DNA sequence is TGTGCCAGTAGTATCTCGGAGTCCAACACTGAAGCTTTCTTT.